This record concerns one T cell receptor (beta chain) sequence. Its antigen is not known. Amplification used 60 Vbeta primers and 13 Jbeta primers. Only in-frame clones appear in the TCRdb table, and some are missing; sequencing was by immunoSEQ multiplex PCR. There are roughly 140,000 clones in the sample; over 60% occur only once, and approximately 2.9% lies in the top ten. These data originate in a study of cytomegalovirus exposure and HLA in healthy donors. Study context: HLA-typed donors were the source of about 85 million unique TCRs, which an early data release held. The study, taken as a whole, reports: The study labeled roughly 160 TCR beta chains cytomegalovirus-associated. In an earlier analysis, in roughly 600 donors, most V segments appeared productive either ~87% or ~30% of the time.

Sequenced sample: PBMCs. The clonotype comes from a woman aged 25 to 39 in good health and CMV-seropositive.

The CDR3 sequence: CASSEGLGSGALSYNEQFF. The DNA of the CDR3 is TGTGCCAGCAGTGAAGGTTTGGGTAGCGGGGCTCTCTCCTACAATGAGCAGTTCTTC. This chain links TRBV6-1 with TRBJ2-1; TRBD2 matches at 8 bases. Per the germline V gene, CDR1 is MNHNS and CDR2 is SASEGT. The CDR3 consists of 19 residues. Trimming took 1 base from V and 0 from J; bases not matched to a gene: 11.